The TCR beta chain described here comes from a study of blood T cell repertoires in COVID-19. Study as a whole: Specimens from acute and convalescent COVID-19 originated in the United States, Italy and Spain. PBMCs, B-cell-depleted T cells, or T cells provided the cDNA or gDNA that made up the material.

In the original analysis: Nucleated cell counts were estimated from reference gene primer amplification. The repertoire was sequenced with immunoSEQ multiplex PCR; TCRdb's copy has only in-frame clones and lacks some. V and J calls and clone size come straight from that table; D and trimming were deduced from the DNA. The sample includes approximately 130,000 clones, 75% to 90% of them seen just once. The source of this sequence is a woman aged 50 to 60 who had recovered from COVID-19. Source material: peripheral blood.

The CDR3 loop reads CASSLGRAVNTEAFF. CDR3 coding DNA: TGTGCCAGCAGCTTAGGCAGGGCTGTGAACACTGAAGCTTTCTTT. The chain links TRBV7-9 to TRBJ1-1, with D perhaps matching TRBD1 (5 bases). Between the trimmed V and J ends, which lost 1 base and 0 bases, there was a span of 9 bases. In germline, CDR1 is SEHNR, CDR2 FQNEAQ (reference sequence). The CDR3 spans 15 residues. Complete variable domain (other parts from reference TRBV7-9 and TRBJ1-1): DTGVSQNPRHKITKRGQNVTFRCDPISEHNRLYWYRQTLGQGPEFLTYFQNEAQLEKSRLLSDRFSAERPKGSFSTLEIQRTEQGDSAMYLCASSLGRAVNTEAFFGQGTRLTVV.